This passage covers 21 T cell receptor beta chains from one sample sequenced in a study of blood T cell repertoires in COVID-19. Sequencing was performed with immunoSEQ multiplex PCR; in TCRdb, only in-frame clones are kept and a portion is missing. This table holds about 120,000 clones, roughly 82% found once. The sample comprised peripheral blood. These receptors were taken from a human donor in a cohort sampled during active COVID-19.

This chain joins TRBV7-2 and TRBJ2-2, with D maybe TRBD1 (5 bases). Looked up from germline, CDR1 is SGHTA and CDR2 is FQGNSA. The V and J ends lost 1 base and 4 bases respectively, with 10 bases between them. The CDR3 is made up of 15 amino acids. CDR3 in amino acids: CASSLEGVGTGELFF. CDR3 nucleotides: TGTGCCAGCAGCTTAGAAGGGGTCGGCACCGGGGAGCTGTTTTTT. Together with reference TRBV7-2 and TRBJ2-2, the CDR3 gives the full variable domain: GAGVSQSPSNKVTEKGKDVELRCDPISGHTALYWYRQSLGQGLEFLIYFQGNSAPDKSGLPSDRFSAERTGGSVSTLTIQRTQQEDSAVYLCASSLEGVGTGELFFGEGSRLTVL.

V is TRBV29-1 and J is TRBJ2-3, with 10 bases aligning to TRBD2. The CDR3 totals 15 residues. Germline V gene data show CDR1 as SQVTM and CDR2 as ANQGSEA. The J segment lost 4 bases and the V segment lost 2 bases, leaving 6 bases of the junction unmatched. The CDR3 DNA reads as TGCAGCGTTGAACCCCGGACTAGCGGTGCAGATACGCAGTATTTT. Its protein is CSVEPRTSGADTQYF.

V gene TRBV11-2 combines with J gene TRBJ1-3; TRBD1 aligns across 12 bases. Unmatched junction bases numbered 2, after V lost 4 bases and J lost 4 bases. This CDR3 comprises 15 residues. Germline-derived CDR1 and CDR2 are SGHAT and FQNNGV. CDR3 loop: CASSSGTGGGNTIYF. The CDR3 coding sequence is TGTGCCAGCAGCTCCGGGACAGGGGGCGGAAACACCATATATTTT.

The chain employs TRBV2 and TRBJ2-7, with 9 positions matching TRBD1. Looked up from germline, CDR1 is SNHLY and CDR2 is FYNNEI. V shed 7 bases and J 6 bases; nucleotides not matched to a gene: 13. This CDR3 region has 15 residues. The CDR3, as DNA: TGTGCCAGCAATCCGTTGGGGACAGGGCTAGGCGAGCAGTACTTC. It translates to CASNPLGTGLGEQYF.

The chain joins TRBV6-5 to TRBJ2-7; unclear D gene. The CDR3 extends over 15 amino acids. CDR1 is MNHEY and CDR2 is SVGAGI in the germline V gene. V was trimmed by 1 base and J by 0 bases, leaving 10 bases between them. Here the CDR3 reads CASSYLSRGSYEQYF. In DNA, the CDR3 is TGTGCCAGCAGTTACTTATCCCGCGGCTCCTACGAGCAGTACTTC.

The chain uses TRBV2 and TRBJ2-7; tentative D call: TRBD2 (5 bases). Germline CDR1 SNHLY, CDR2 FYNNEI. This CDR3 has 14 residues. Trimming stripped 8 bases from V and 3 bases from J, with 17 bases between. The CDR3 here is CASHIGRGSYEQYF. The CDR3 bases are TGTGCCAGCCACATAGGCAGAGGGAGCTACGAGCAGTACTTC.

CDR3 sequence reads: CASSQGGTQPQHF. CDR3 DNA sequence: TGTGCCAGCAGCCAAGGAGGTACTCAGCCCCAGCATTTT. The V and J genes are TRBV14 and TRBJ1-5; D unresolved. V lost 1 base to trimming and J lost 6 bases, with 7 bases between them. The CDR3 is made up of 13 amino acids. The germline gives CDR1 SGHDN, CDR2 FVKESK.

The rearrangement joins TRBV9 to TRBJ2-5; 8 bases map to TRBD2. Germline V gene data show CDR1 as SGDLS and CDR2 as YYNGEE. V lost 7 bases, J lost 5 bases, and 7 bases stayed unmatched. The CDR3 sequence is 13 residues long. The CDR3 spells CASSGGAGETQYF. The CDR3 coding sequence is TGTGCCAGCTCGGGGGGGGCTGGTGAGACCCAGTACTTC.

The chain uses TRBV28 and TRBJ2-2, with TRBD2 matching over 9 bases. The CDR3 runs to 16 residues. Germline-derived CDR1 and CDR2 are MDHEN and SYDVKM. V lost 6 bases and J lost 1; bases outside the gene matches: 6. CDR3 loop: CASSSTSGQNTGELFF. The CDR3 DNA reads TGTGCCAGCAGCAGCACTAGCGGGCAGAACACCGGGGAGCTGTTTTTT.

The chain has TRBV5-4 and TRBJ2-2; 10 nucleotides align to TRBD2. Per the germline V gene, CDR1 is SGHNT and CDR2 is YYREEE (reference sequence). This CDR3 comprises 19 residues. Trimming removed 3 bases from V and 4 bases from J; junction bases left unmatched: 15. As DNA, the CDR3 is TGTGCCAGCAGCTCACCCTACCGGGCTAGCGGGGGAGGCACCGGGGAGCTGTTTTTT. Amino acids: CASSSPYRASGGGTGELFF.

The chain links TRBV19 to TRBJ1-1; 10 bases are a match to TRBD1. J was trimmed by 1 base and V by 4 bases; bases with no gene match: 3. The CDR3 is made up of 15 amino acids. CDR1 is LNHDA and CDR2 is SQIVND in the germline V gene (reference sequence). This CDR3 is CASSTDRGRNTEAFF. CDR3 nucleotides: TGTGCCAGTAGTACCGACAGGGGGCGGAACACTGAAGCTTTCTTT.

This clone was picked up a small number of times. J is TRBJ2-2 and V is TRBV19; weak D call: TRBD2 (6 bases). V was cut by 1 base and J by 5 bases, with 11 bases left in between. Per germline, CDR1 LNHDA and CDR2 SQIVND (reference sequence). CDR3 size: 15 residues. CDR3 DNA sequence: TGTGCCAGTAGTATAGGAGGGACTTATACCGGGGAGCTGTTTTTT. Its protein is CASSIGGTYTGELFF. The variable domain in full, with the rest retrieved from reference TRBV19 and TRBJ2-2, is DGGITQSPKYLFRKEGQNVTLSCEQNLNHDAMYWYRQDPGQGLRLIYYSQIVNDFQKGDIAEGYSVSREKKESFPLTVTSAQKNPTAFYLCASSIGGTYTGELFFGEGSRLTVL.

A word on this clone: The sample has other DNA sequences that encode this CDR3 too. The J gene is TRBJ2-2, the V gene TRBV5-1; perhaps TRBD2 as D (6 bases). V was shortened by 5 bases and J by 3 bases, with 11 bases between the two germline ends. Germline V gives CDR1 SGHRS, CDR2 YFSETQ. The CDR3 is made up of 14 amino acids. The CDR3 loop is CASSPGGDTGELFF. The CDR3, as DNA: TGCGCCAGCAGTCCCGGGGGAGACACCGGGGAGCTGTTTTTT.

The chain couples TRBV5-6 to TRBJ2-3, with D possibly being TRBD2 (6 bases). The CDR3 sequence is 15 residues long. Per the germline V gene, CDR1 is SGHDT and CDR2 is YYEEEE. V was shortened by 0 bases and J by 8 bases, with 16 bases between the two germline ends. The CDR3 DNA follows: TGTGCCAGCAGCTTGGGGCTTGGCCTGCGGGGTACGCAGTATTTT. Translated, it gives CASSLGLGLRGTQYF.

This clone was seen a handful of times. The chain joins TRBV7-2 to TRBJ1-1, with 9 bases fitting TRBD1. The CDR3 runs 13 residues. Germline lookup yields CDR1 SGHTA and CDR2 FQGNSA. The ends lost 9 bases at V and 4 bases at J; junction bases unmatched: 6. The CDR3 region has the DNA TGTGCCAGTCGGACAGGGGCCTTCACTGAAGCTTTCTTT. Protein: CASRTGAFTEAFF.

J is TRBJ2-5 and V is TRBV29-1, with D perhaps matching TRBD1 (6 bases). Per the germline V gene, CDR1 is SQVTM and CDR2 is ANQGSEA. V shed 6 bases and J shed 2 bases, with 13 bases lying between them. There are 13 residues in the CDR3. Written as DNA, the CDR3 is TGCAGCGTCAGGGCGCAGGGGCAAGAGACCCAGTACTTC. It specifies CSVRAQGQETQYF.

The CDR3 DNA reads TGTGCCAGCAGCTTAGTTCCTAGCGGGGGGTCGAGCACAGATACGCAGTATTTT. Translated: CASSLVPSGGSSTDTQYF. The chain uses TRBV7-2 and TRBJ2-3, with 11 nucleotides matching TRBD2. The CDR3 loop spans 18 amino acids. Trimming took 1 base from V and 0 from J; bases not matched to a gene: 6. CDR1 is SGHTA, CDR2 FQGNSA, per germline.

J is TRBJ2-3 and V is TRBV5-1; 8 nucleotides match TRBD2. The CDR3 has 14 residues. J gave up 5 bases and V 3 bases, and 5 bases lay outside the gene matches. Per the germline V gene, CDR1 is SGHRS and CDR2 is YFSETQ. The CDR3 reads CASSSGGAKDTQYF. As DNA, the CDR3 is TGCGCCAGCAGCTCCGGGGGGGCGAAAGATACGCAGTATTTT.

J is TRBJ2-7 and V is TRBV21-1; the tabulated D call, TRBD2, remains unverified against the DNA. TRBV21-1 represents a pseudogene. CDR3 length: 14 amino acids. This chain's CDR3 is CASPGPPRYYEQYF. DNA for the CDR3: TGTGCCAGCCCCGGCCCACCTAGGTACTACGAGCAGTACTTC.

The chain links TRBV7-9 to TRBJ2-3; D remains ambiguous. CDR3 length: 15 amino acids. V lost 1 base to trimming and J lost 2 bases, with 10 bases between them. Per the germline V gene, CDR1 is SEHNR and CDR2 is FQNEAQ (reference sequence). The CDR3 reads CASSLGIAPTDTQYF. The CDR3 region has the DNA TGTGCCAGCAGCTTAGGTATAGCTCCCACAGATACGCAGTATTTT.

V is TRBV24-1 and J is TRBJ2-5; 12 bases align to TRBD2. CDR1 is KGHDR and CDR2 is SFDVKD in the germline V gene. V was pared by 3 bases and J by 5 bases, with 15 bases of the junction left unmatched. The CDR3 runs to 19 residues. CDR3 nucleotide sequence: TGTGCCACCAGTGATCCGTTGCGGGGGCCGGGACTAGCGGGTGAGACCCAGTACTTC. It is translated as CATSDPLRGPGLAGETQYF.